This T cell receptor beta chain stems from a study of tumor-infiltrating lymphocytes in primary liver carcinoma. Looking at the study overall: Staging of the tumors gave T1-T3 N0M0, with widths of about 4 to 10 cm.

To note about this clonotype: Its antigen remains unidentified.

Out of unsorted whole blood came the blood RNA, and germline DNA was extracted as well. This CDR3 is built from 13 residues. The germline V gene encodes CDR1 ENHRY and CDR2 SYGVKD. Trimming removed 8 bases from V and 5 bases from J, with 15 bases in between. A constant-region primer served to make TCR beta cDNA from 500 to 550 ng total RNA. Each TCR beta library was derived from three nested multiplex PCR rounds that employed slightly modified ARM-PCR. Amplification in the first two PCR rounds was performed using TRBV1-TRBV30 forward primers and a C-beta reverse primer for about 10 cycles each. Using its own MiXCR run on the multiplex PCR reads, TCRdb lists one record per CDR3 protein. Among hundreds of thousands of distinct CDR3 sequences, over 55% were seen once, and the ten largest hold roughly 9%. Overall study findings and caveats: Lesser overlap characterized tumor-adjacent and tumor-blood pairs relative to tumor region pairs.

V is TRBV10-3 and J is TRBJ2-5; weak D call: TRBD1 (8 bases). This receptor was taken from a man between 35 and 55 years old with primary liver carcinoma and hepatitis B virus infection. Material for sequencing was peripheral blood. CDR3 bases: TGTGCCATCGGGGGGGACAGGAGGGAGACCCAGTACTTC. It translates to CAIGGDRRETQYF.